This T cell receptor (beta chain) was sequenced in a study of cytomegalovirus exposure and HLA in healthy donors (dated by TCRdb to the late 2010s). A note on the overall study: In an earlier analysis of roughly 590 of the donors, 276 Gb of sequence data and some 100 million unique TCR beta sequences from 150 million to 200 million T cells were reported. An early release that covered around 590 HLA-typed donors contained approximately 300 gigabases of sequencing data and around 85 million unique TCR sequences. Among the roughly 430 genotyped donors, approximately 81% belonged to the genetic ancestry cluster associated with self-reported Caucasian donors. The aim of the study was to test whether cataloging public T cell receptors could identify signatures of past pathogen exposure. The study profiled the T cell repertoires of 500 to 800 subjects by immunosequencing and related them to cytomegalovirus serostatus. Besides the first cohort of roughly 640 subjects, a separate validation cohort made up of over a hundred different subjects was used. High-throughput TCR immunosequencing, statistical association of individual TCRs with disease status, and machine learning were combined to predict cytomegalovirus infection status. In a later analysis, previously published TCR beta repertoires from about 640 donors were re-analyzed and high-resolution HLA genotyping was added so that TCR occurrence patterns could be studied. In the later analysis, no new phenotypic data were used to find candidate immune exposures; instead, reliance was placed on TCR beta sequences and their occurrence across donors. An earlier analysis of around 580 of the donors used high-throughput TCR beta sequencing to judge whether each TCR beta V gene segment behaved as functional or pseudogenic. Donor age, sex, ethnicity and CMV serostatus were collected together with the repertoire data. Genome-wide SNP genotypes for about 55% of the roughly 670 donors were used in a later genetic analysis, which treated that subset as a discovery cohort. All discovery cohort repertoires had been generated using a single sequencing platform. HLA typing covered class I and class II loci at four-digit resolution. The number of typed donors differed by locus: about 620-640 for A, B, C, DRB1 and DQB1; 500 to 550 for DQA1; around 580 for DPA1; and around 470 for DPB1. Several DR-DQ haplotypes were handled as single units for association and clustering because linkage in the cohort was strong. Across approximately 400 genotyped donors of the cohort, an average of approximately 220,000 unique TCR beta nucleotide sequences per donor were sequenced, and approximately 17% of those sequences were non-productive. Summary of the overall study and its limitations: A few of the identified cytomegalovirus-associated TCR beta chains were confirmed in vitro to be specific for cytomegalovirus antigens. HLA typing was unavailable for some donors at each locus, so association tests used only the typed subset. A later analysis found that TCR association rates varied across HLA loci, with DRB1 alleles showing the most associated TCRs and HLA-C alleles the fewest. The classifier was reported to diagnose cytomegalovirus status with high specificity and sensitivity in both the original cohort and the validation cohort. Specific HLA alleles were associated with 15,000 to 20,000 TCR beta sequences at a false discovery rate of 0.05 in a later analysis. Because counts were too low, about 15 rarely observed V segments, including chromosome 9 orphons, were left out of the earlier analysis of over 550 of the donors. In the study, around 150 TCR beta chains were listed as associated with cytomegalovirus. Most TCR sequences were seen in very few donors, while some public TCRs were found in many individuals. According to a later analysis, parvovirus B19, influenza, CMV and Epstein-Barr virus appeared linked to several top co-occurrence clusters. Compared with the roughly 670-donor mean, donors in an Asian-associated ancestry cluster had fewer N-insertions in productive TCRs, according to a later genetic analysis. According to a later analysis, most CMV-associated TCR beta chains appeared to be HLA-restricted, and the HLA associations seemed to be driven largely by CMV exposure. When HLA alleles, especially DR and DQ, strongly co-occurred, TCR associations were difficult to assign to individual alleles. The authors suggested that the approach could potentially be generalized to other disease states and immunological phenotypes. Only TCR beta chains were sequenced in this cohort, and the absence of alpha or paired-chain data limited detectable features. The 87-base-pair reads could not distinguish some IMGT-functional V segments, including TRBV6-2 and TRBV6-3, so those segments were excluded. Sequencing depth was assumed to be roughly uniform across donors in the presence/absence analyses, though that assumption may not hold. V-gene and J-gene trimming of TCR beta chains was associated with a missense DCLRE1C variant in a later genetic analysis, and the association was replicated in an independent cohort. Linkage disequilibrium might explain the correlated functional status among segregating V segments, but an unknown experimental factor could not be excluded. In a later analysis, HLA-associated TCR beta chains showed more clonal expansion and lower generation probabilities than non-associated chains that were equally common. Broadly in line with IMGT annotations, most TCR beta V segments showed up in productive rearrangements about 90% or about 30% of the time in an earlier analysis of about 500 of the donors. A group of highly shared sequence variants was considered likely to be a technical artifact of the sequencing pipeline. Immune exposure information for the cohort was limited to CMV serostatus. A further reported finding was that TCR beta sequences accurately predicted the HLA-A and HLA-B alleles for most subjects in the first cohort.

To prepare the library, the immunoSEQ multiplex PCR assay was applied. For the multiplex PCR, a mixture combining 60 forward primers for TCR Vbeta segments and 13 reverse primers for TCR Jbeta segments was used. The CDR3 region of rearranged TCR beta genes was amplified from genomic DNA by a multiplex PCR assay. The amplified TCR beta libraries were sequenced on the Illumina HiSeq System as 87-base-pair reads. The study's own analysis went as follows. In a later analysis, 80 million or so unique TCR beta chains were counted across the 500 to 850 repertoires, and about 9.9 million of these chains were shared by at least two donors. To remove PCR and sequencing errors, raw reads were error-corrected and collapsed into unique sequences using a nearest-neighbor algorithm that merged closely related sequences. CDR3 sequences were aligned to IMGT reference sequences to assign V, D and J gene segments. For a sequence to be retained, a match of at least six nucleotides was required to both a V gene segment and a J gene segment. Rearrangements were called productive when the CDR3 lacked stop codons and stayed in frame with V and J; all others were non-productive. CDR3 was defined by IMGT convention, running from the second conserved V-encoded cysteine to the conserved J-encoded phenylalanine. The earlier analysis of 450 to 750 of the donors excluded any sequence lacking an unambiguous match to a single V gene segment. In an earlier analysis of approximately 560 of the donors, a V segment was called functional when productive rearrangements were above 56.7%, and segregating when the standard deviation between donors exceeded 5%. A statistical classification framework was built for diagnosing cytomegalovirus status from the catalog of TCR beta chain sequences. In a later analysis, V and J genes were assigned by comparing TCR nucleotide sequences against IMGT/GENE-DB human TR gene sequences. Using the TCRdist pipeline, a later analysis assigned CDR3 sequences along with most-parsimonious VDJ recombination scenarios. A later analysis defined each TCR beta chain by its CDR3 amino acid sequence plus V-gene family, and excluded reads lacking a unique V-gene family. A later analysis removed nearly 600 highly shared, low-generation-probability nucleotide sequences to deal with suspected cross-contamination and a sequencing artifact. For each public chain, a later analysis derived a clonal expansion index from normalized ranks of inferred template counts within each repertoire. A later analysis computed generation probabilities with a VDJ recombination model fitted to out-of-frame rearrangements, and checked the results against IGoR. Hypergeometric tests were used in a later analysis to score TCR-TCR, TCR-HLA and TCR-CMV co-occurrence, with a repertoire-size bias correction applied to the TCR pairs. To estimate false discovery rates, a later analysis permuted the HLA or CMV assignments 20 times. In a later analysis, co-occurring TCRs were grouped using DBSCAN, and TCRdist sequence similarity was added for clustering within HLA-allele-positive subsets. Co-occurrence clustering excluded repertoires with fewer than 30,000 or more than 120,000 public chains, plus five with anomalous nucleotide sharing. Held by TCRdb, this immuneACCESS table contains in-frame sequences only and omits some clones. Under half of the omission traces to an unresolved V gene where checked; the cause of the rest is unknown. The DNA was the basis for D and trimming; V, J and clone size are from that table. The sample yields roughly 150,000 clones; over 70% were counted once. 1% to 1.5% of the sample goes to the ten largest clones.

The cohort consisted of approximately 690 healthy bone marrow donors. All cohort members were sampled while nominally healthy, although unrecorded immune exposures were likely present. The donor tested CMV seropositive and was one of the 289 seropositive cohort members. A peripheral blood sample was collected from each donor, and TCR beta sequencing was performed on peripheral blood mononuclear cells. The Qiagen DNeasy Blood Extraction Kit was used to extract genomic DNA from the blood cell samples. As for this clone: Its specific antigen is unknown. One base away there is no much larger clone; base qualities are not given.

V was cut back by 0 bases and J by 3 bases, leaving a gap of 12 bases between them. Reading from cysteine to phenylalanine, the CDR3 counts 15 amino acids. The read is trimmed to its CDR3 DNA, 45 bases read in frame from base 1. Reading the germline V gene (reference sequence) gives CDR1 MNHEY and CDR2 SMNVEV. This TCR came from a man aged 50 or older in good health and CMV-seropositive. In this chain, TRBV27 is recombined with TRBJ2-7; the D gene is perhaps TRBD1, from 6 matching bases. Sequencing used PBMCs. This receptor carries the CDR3 CASSLSPGRGYEQYF. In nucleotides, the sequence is TGTGCCAGCAGTTTATCACCCGGCAGGGGCTACGAGCAGTACTTC.